Below, 13 T cell receptor beta chains from the same sample are listed, as sequenced in a study of T cell changes during pregnancy in multiple sclerosis. Libraries were prepared by immunoSEQ multiplex PCR; TCRdb keeps only in-frame clonotypes and omits some of them. The sample holds 55,000 to 70,000 clones, about 89% seen once. Material: peripheral blood, obtained in the first trimester of pregnancy. Every receptor here comes from a female donor with multiple sclerosis, enrolled in a pregnancy study.

V and J are TRBV7-3 and TRBJ2-6; D is undetermined. Germline assignment: CDR1 SGHTA and CDR2 FQGTGA. The V and J ends lost 1 base and 0 bases respectively, with 7 bases between them. The CDR3 has 16 amino acids. The CDR3: CASSLRRSSGANVLTF. In DNA, the CDR3 is TGTGCCAGCAGCTTAAGAAGGAGCTCTGGGGCCAACGTCCTGACTTTC.

This clone was picked up a small number of times. The chain couples TRBV4-1 to TRBJ1-2, with TRBD1 matching over 7 bases. This CDR3 contains 16 residues. Germline values: CDR1 MGHRA, CDR2 YSYEKL. V was clipped by 4 bases and J by 8 bases; unmatched bases: 16. CDR3 in amino acids: CASSRSVNRGYRGYTF. The CDR3, as DNA: TGCGCCAGCAGCCGATCGGTAAACAGGGGATATCGCGGCTACACCTTC.

In this sample, this clone turned up a few times. The chain combines TRBV28 with TRBJ1-6; no firm D call. CDR3 length: 13 residues. V dropped 9 bases and J dropped 7 bases, with 13 bases sitting between them. Germline V gene data show CDR1 as MDHEN and CDR2 as SYDVKM. The CDR3 protein is CASITTQNSPLHF. DNA for the CDR3: TGTGCCAGTATTACAACACAGAATTCACCCCTCCACTTT.

This chain links TRBV5-1 with TRBJ1-2; the D gene is possibly TRBD1 (6 bases). The V gene lost 0 bases and the J gene lost 8 bases, with 14 bases spanning the gap. Germline CDR1 and CDR2: SGHRS and YFSETQ. CDR3 length: 14 residues. CDR3 sequence reads: CASSLDRAGEGYTF. CDR3 in DNA: TGCGCCAGCAGCTTGGATCGGGCAGGGGAAGGCTACACCTTC.

This clone was observed a handful of times. The genes are TRBV11-2 and TRBJ1-2; D may be TRBD1 (6 bases). Germline V gene lookup returns CDR1 SGHAT and CDR2 FQNNGV. This CDR3 is built from 12 residues. V was trimmed by 5 bases and J by 7 bases, leaving 11 bases between them. In DNA, the CDR3 is TGTGCCAGCAGCGAGGGGGATGGTGGCTACACCTTC. It translates to CASSEGDGGYTF.

The chain employs TRBV18 and TRBJ2-7; the D gene is possibly TRBD2 (6 bases). The CDR3 sequence is 16 residues long. The V end was cut by 2 bases, the J end by 7 bases, with 21 bases between. CDR1 and CDR2 (germline): KGHSH, LQKENI. CDR3 sequence reads: CASSPTSTSGLTEQYF. The CDR3 nucleotides read TGTGCCAGCTCACCAACTAGTACCAGCGGGTTGACAGAGCAGTACTTC.

J is TRBJ2-6 and V is TRBV5-4, with no clear D. Trimming cost V 4 bases and J 0 bases, with 14 bases left between them. The CDR3 has 17 residues. From germline, CDR1 is SGHNT and CDR2 YYREEE (reference sequence). This CDR3 is CASSQADLGSGANVLTF. CDR3 bases: TGTGCCAGCAGCCAAGCTGACCTAGGCTCTGGGGCCAACGTCCTGACTTTC.

The chain recombines TRBV4-2 with TRBJ2-3; 9 bases line up with TRBD2. V trimming: 0 bases; J trimming: 2 bases; junction bases outside the gene matches: 6. The CDR3 contains 17 residues. Germline-derived CDR1 and CDR2 are LGHNA and YNFKEQ. The CDR3 sequence: CASSQDGPSGATDTQYF. DNA of the CDR3: TGTGCCAGCAGCCAAGATGGTCCTAGCGGGGCCACAGATACGCAGTATTTT.

The genes are TRBV7-6 and TRBJ2-6; 8 bases are a match to TRBD1. The CDR3 covers 14 residues. Trimming took 5 bases from V and 9 from J; bases not matched to a gene: 6. Looked up from germline, CDR1 is SGHVS and CDR2 is FNYEAQ. As DNA, the CDR3 is TGTGCCAGCAGCCCCCCGGGACAGGACAACGTCCTGACTTTC. This codes for CASSPPGQDNVLTF.

The V gene is TRBV6-6, the J gene TRBJ2-6; D is unclear. The length of the CDR3 is 15 residues. Germline-derived CDR1 and CDR2 are MNHNY and SVGAGI (reference sequence). Trimming pared 7 bases from V and 2 bases from J, leaving 12 bases between. Here the CDR3 DNA reads TGTGCCAGCACCTCTCGGGTAGCTGGGGCCAACGTCCTGACTTTC. Translating it yields CASTSRVAGANVLTF.

The V and J genes are TRBV2 and TRBJ2-5, with D tentatively TRBD2 (6 bases). V shed 8 bases and J shed 4 bases, with 23 bases lying between them. This CDR3 has 16 residues. The germline gives CDR1 SNHLY, CDR2 FYNNEI. For the CDR3, the DNA is TGTGCCAGCCGTAGTGGGAGGCTGACGGGAGTAGAGACCCAGTACTTC. Its protein product is CASRSGRLTGVETQYF.

The rearrangement uses TRBV29-1 and TRBJ1-3; TRBD1 might be the D (6 bases). Between the trimmed V and J ends, which lost 2 bases and 0 bases, there was a span of 17 bases. The germline CDR1 and CDR2 sequences are SQVTM and ANQGSEA. The CDR3 consists of 17 residues. CDR3 residues: CSVELRGTGISGNTIYF. CDR3 nucleotide sequence: TGCAGCGTTGAATTAAGGGGAACAGGGATCTCTGGAAACACCATATATTTT.

The chain couples TRBV9 to TRBJ2-1, with a tentative D call TRBD2 (6 bases). Trimming cost V 6 bases and J 0 bases, with 10 bases left between them. Germline V lookup: CDR1 SGDLS, CDR2 YYNGEE. The CDR3 runs to 14 residues. CDR3 bases: TGTGCCAGCACCGCCGGGGGCTCCTACAATGAGCAGTTCTTC. Amino acid sequence: CASTAGGSYNEQFF.